Presented here are 17 T cell receptor beta chains from one specimen sequenced in a study of T cell responses to AZD1222 COVID-19 vaccine. Assay: immunoSEQ multiplex PCR; the TCRdb copy retains only in-frame clones and omits some. The data show about 110,000 clones, with roughly 90% seen just once and 2% to 3% held by the top ten. This material consisted of peripheral blood, taken on day 0 of AZD1222 vaccination. Every receptor here comes from an adult in good health.

The chain links TRBV27 to TRBJ2-5; D tentatively reads TRBD1 or TRBD2 (6 bases each). V gave up 5 bases and J gave up 6 bases, with 19 bases separating them. Per germline, CDR1 MNHEY and CDR2 SMNVEV (reference sequence). The CDR3 sequence is 15 residues long. In DNA, the CDR3 is TGTGCCAGCAGTGGCGGGACCGCTGACAGGCAGACCCAGTACTTC. This sequence encodes CASSGGTADRQTQYF.

The chain is built from TRBV9 and TRBJ2-3, with 8 bases aligning to TRBD2. CDR1 and CDR2 (germline): SGDLS, YYNGEE. V trimming: 3 bases; J trimming: 2 bases; junction bases outside the gene matches: 8. The CDR3 consists of 16 residues. CDR3 DNA: TGTGCCAGCAGCGCCCGGGTAGCGGGGCTCACAGATACGCAGTATTTT. Encoded protein: CASSARVAGLTDTQYF.

This clone was observed once. The V gene is TRBV27, the J gene TRBJ1-4; 9 bases agree with TRBD1. The CDR3 totals 15 residues. With V trimmed by 3 bases and J by 8 bases, 7 bases remained unmatched. The germline V gene has CDR1 MNHEY and CDR2 SMNVEV (reference sequence). CDR3 loop: CASSFGPDRGEKLFF. CDR3 bases: TGTGCCAGCAGTTTCGGTCCGGACAGGGGCGAAAAACTGTTTTTT.

The rearrangement links TRBV25-1 to TRBJ1-5; D call uncertain. This CDR3 contains 13 residues. V was pared by 3 bases and J by 4 bases, with 7 bases between. CDR1 is MGHDK and CDR2 is SYGVNS in the germline V gene. The CDR3 bases are TGTGCCAGCAGTGATGTAGGGAATCAGCCCCAGCATTTT. It specifies CASSDVGNQPQHF.

The V and J genes are TRBV2 and TRBJ2-7; 7 bases map to TRBD1. CDR1 SNHLY and CDR2 FYNNEI come from the germline V gene. V gave up 5 bases and J gave up 4 bases; unmatched junction bases: 8. This CDR3 region has 14 residues. Here the CDR3 DNA reads TGTGCCAGCAGTCAAGGGACAGCTACTTACGAGCAGTACTTC. It codes for CASSQGTATYEQYF.

V gene TRBV6-6 combines with J gene TRBJ2-1; TRBD1 matches 11 bases. V lost 6 bases to trimming and J lost 6 bases; unmatched junction nucleotides: 4. From germline, CDR1 is MNHNY and CDR2 SVGAGI (reference sequence). This CDR3 contains 14 residues. The CDR3 DNA reads TGTGCCAGCAGACCCGGGACAGGGGGCAATGAGCAGTTCTTC. This sequence encodes CASRPGTGGNEQFF.

This clone occurred a few times. The V and J genes are TRBV9 and TRBJ1-3, with 7 bases matching TRBD1. Germline lookup yields CDR1 SGDLS and CDR2 YYNGEE. V shed 3 bases, J shed 4 bases, and the junction held 4 bases outside the gene matches. The CDR3 loop spans 14 amino acids. The DNA for the CDR3 is TGTGCCAGCAGCGCGGGGACAGTAGGAAACACCATATATTTT. Translated: CASSAGTVGNTIYF.

The chain links TRBV11-2 to TRBJ2-7; 11 bases match TRBD2. The CDR3 totals 15 residues. CDR1 and CDR2 from the germline V gene are SGHAT and FQNNGV. J gave up 3 bases and V 5 bases, and 6 bases lay outside the gene matches. CDR3 nucleotide sequence: TGTGCCAGCAGCCCCGGACTAGCGGGTAACTACGAGCAGTACTTC. Its translation: CASSPGLAGNYEQYF.

The chain recombines TRBV2 with TRBJ2-7; 9 nucleotides agree with TRBD2. Germline CDR1 reads SNHLY; CDR2 reads FYNNEI. V lost 3 bases to trimming and J lost 8 bases; unmatched junction nucleotides: 11. The CDR3 has 15 residues. CDR3 nucleotides: TGTGCCAGCAGTGATCGCGCGGGGGGGCCTCAGAAGCAGTACTTC. As protein: CASSDRAGGPQKQYF. The whole variable domain, remainder taken from reference TRBV2 and TRBJ2-7, is EPEVTQTPSHQVTQMGQEVILRCVPISNHLYFYWYRQILGQKVEFLVSFYNNEISEKSEIFDDQFSVERPDGSNFTLKIRSTKLEDSAMYFCASSDRAGGPQKQYFGPGTRLTVT.

This chain uses TRBV3-1 (or the pseudogene TRBV3-2) with TRBJ1-1, with 7 positions matching TRBD1. Germline V CDR1 and CDR2: LGHDT, YNNKEL (reference sequence). The CDR3 runs to 13 residues. With 4 bases clipped from V and 10 bases from J, the junction kept 9 bases outside the gene matches. The CDR3 DNA is TGTGCCAGCAGCCGATCCGGGACAGAAATAGCTTTCTTT. It specifies CASSRSGTEIAFF.

The rearrangement links TRBV7-2 to TRBJ2-1; D unresolved. In germline, CDR1 is SGHTA, CDR2 FQGNSA. V shed 5 bases and J shed 9 bases, with 8 bases lying between them. The CDR3 is 11 residues long. In DNA, the CDR3 is TGTGCCAGCAGCCTCAAAAGTGAGCAGTTCTTC. As protein: CASSLKSEQFF.

In its sample, this clone was seen once. The CDR3 here is CATSRGGQGSGYTF. The CDR3 DNA reads TGTGCCACCAGCAGAGGGGGCCAGGGTTCTGGCTACACCTTC. The V call is TRBV15, the J call TRBJ1-2; D might be TRBD1 (5 bases). Trimming removed 1 base from V and 7 bases from J, with 13 bases in between. CDR1 is LNHNV, CDR2 YYDKDF, per germline (reference sequence). There are 14 residues in the CDR3.

This clone was observed many times. This chain links TRBV7-5 with TRBJ2-7; TRBD1, as called in the table, went unchecked against the DNA. TRBV7-5 is a pseudogene segment. This CDR3 is 15 amino acids long. CDR3 sequence: CARSLGDRSSYEQYF. Written as DNA, the CDR3 is TGTGCCAGAAGCTTAGGGGACAGGAGCTCCTACGAGCAGTACTTC.

This clone was seen a handful of times. The rearrangement uses TRBV11-2 and TRBJ2-3; possibly TRBD2 for D (5 bases). The CDR3 runs 13 residues. Germline CDR1 and CDR2: SGHAT and FQNNGV. V lost 5 bases and J lost 3, with 9 bases in between. CDR3 nucleotide sequence: TGTGCCAGCAGCGGTGGACTGACAGATACGCAGTATTTT. Translating gives CASSGGLTDTQYF.

The table lists this clone with a count of one. The rearrangement uses TRBV18 and TRBJ2-1; D is possibly TRBD1 (6 bases). CDR3 length: 14 residues. V was shortened by 4 bases and J by 8 bases, with 15 bases between the two germline ends. CDR1 and CDR2 (germline): KGHSH, LQKENI. CDR3 protein: CASSRSGTSHEQFF. CDR3 bases: TGTGCCAGCTCACGGTCCGGGACATCCCATGAGCAGTTCTTC.

The chain employs TRBV14 and TRBJ2-7; no definite D call. Looked up from germline, CDR1 is SGHDN and CDR2 is FVKESK. The CDR3 contains 11 residues. The V end lost 3 bases, the J end lost 3 bases, and 3 bases lay between the germline ends. CDR3 in DNA: TGTGCCAGCAGCCATAACTACGAGCAGTACTTC. Amino acids: CASSHNYEQYF.

The rearrangement uses TRBV6-2 or TRBV6-3 and TRBJ2-3; TRBD2 aligns across 13 bases. This CDR3 comprises 17 residues. V lost 4 bases to trimming and J lost 2 bases; unmatched junction nucleotides: 6. CDR1 MNHEY and CDR2 SVGEGT come from the germline V gene. The CDR3 here is CASSSRTSGSLTDTQYF. The CDR3 DNA reads TGTGCCAGCAGTTCAAGGACTAGCGGGAGCCTCACAGATACGCAGTATTTT.